The rows below give T cell receptor beta chains drawn from one sample of a study. TCRdb redid the calling of the 5' RACE reads with MiXCR, one entry per CDR3 protein. This table holds tens of thousands of distinct CDR3 sequences, 25% to 30% found once. The sequenced material came from tumor-infiltrating memory CD4+ T cells sorted from the breast tumor. All receptors derive from a female donor with breast cancer. CDR3s include the opening cysteine and the closing phenylalanine or tryptophan. Fields, in order: CDR3 protein, CDR3 DNA, J gene, clone size, D gene, V gene. A D gene is named only where the DNA matches it firmly. The size field is filled for only some rows; it gives once, few, many or a size class.

CDR3aa: CASSPPGVDTQYF; CDR3nt: TGTGCCAGCAGCCCTCCGGGGGTAGATACGCAGTATTTT; j_gene: TRBJ2-3; abundance: .; d_gene: .; v_gene: TRBV7-2
CDR3aa: CASSQRSNRAKTEAFF; CDR3nt: TGTGCCAGCAGCCAGCGAAGTAACAGGGCAAAAACTGAAGCTTTCTTT; j_gene: TRBJ1-1; abundance: .; d_gene: .; v_gene: TRBV7-9
CDR3aa: CVSSLGQETQYF; CDR3nt: TGCGTCAGCAGCTTGGGGCAAGAGACCCAGTACTTC; j_gene: TRBJ2-5; abundance: .; d_gene: .; v_gene: TRBV5-1
CDR3aa: CASSLDRGHGYTF; CDR3nt: TGTGCCAGCAGTCTTGACAGGGGGCATGGCTACACCTTC; j_gene: TRBJ1-2; abundance: few; d_gene: TRBD1; v_gene: TRBV27
CDR3aa: CSAQGQGGEKLFF; CDR3nt: TGCAGTGCTCAGGGACAGGGAGGCGAAAAACTGTTTTTT; j_gene: TRBJ1-4; abundance: few; d_gene: TRBD1; v_gene: TRBV20-1
CDR3aa: CASSLSGRANTEAFF; CDR3nt: TGTGCCAGCAGCTTGTCAGGCAGGGCGAACACTGAAGCTTTCTTT; j_gene: TRBJ1-1; abundance: .; d_gene: .; v_gene: TRBV7-3
CDR3aa: CASRQGLYGYTF; CDR3nt: TGTGCCAGCAGGCAGGGATTATATGGCTACACCTTC; j_gene: TRBJ1-2; abundance: medium-sized; d_gene: .; v_gene: TRBV6-5
CDR3aa: CASSLRQNVVSPLHF; CDR3nt: TGTGCCAGCAGCCTTCGACAGAACGTCGTTTCACCCCTCCACTTT; j_gene: TRBJ1-6; abundance: .; d_gene: .; v_gene: TRBV7-2
CDR3aa: CASSESRHQPQHF; CDR3nt: TGTGCCAGCAGTGAGTCCAGGCATCAGCCCCAGCATTTT; j_gene: TRBJ1-5; abundance: .; d_gene: .; v_gene: TRBV6-1
CDR3aa: CASSYGGAWRMNTEAFF; CDR3nt: TGTGCCAGCAGTTACGGGGGGGCTTGGAGGATGAACACTGAAGCTTTCTTT; j_gene: TRBJ1-1; abundance: .; d_gene: .; v_gene: TRBV6-5
CDR3aa: CASSPSGGAFYEQYF; CDR3nt: TGTGCCAGCTCACCTAGCGGGGGCGCGTTCTACGAGCAGTACTTC; j_gene: TRBJ2-7; abundance: .; d_gene: TRBD2; v_gene: TRBV18
CDR3aa: CATSIDQGPEQFF; CDR3nt: TGTGCCACCAGCATCGACCAGGGACCGGAGCAGTTCTTC; j_gene: TRBJ2-1; abundance: .; d_gene: .; v_gene: TRBV15
CDR3aa: CASKLGVTLDGYTF; CDR3nt: TGTGCTAGCAAGTTAGGGGTGACCTTGGATGGCTACACCTTC; j_gene: TRBJ1-2; abundance: .; d_gene: .; v_gene: TRBV6-5
CDR3aa: CSATLNRGNTEAFF; CDR3nt: TGCAGTGCTACTCTAAACAGGGGGAACACTGAAGCTTTCTTT; j_gene: TRBJ1-1; abundance: .; d_gene: TRBD1; v_gene: TRBV20-1
CDR3aa: CASSYTQPGHGYTF; CDR3nt: TGTGCCAGCAGTTACACTCAACCAGGGCATGGCTACACCTTC; j_gene: TRBJ1-2; abundance: .; d_gene: .; v_gene: TRBV6-2/TRBV6-3
CDR3aa: CASSFPTEGETQYF; CDR3nt: TGCGCCAGCAGCTTCCCCACGGAGGGAGAGACCCAGTACTTC; j_gene: TRBJ2-5; abundance: few; d_gene: .; v_gene: TRBV5-1
CDR3aa: CASSASGTGGHGYTF; CDR3nt: TGCGCCAGCAGCGCGTCCGGGACAGGGGGGCATGGCTACACCTTC; j_gene: TRBJ1-2; abundance: .; d_gene: TRBD1; v_gene: TRBV5-1
CDR3aa: CSATLGPRGTGELFF; CDR3nt: TGCAGTGCTACACTCGGGCCTAGGGGCACCGGGGAGCTGTTTTTT; j_gene: TRBJ2-2; abundance: .; d_gene: .; v_gene: TRBV20-1
CDR3aa: CATSDSGRAGGRGQFF; CDR3nt: TGTGCCACCAGTGATTCAGGCCGAGCGGGAGGGCGGGGGCAGTTCTTC; j_gene: TRBJ2-1; abundance: .; d_gene: TRBD2; v_gene: TRBV24-1
CDR3aa: CSATQLAGGYEQYF; CDR3nt: TGCAGTGCCACACAACTAGCGGGAGGTTACGAGCAGTACTTC; j_gene: TRBJ2-7; abundance: few; d_gene: TRBD2; v_gene: TRBV20-1
CDR3aa: CASSLDSGNTIYF; CDR3nt: TGCGCCAGCAGTTTAGACAGTGGAAACACCATATATTTT; j_gene: TRBJ1-3; abundance: .; d_gene: .; v_gene: TRBV5-1
CDR3aa: CASSARGQAHGYTF; CDR3nt: TGTGCCAGCAGTGCCCGAGGACAGGCGCATGGCTACACCTTC; j_gene: TRBJ1-2; abundance: .; d_gene: TRBD1; v_gene: TRBV6-2/TRBV6-3
CDR3aa: CASSLDGTPFTFATNEKLFF; CDR3nt: TGTGCCAGCAGCTTAGATGGGACACCCTTTACCTTTGCAACTAATGAAAAACTGTTTTTT; j_gene: TRBJ1-4; abundance: .; d_gene: .; v_gene: TRBV7-8
CDR3aa: CSARELGQPQHF; CDR3nt: TGCAGTGCTAGGGAGTTGGGTCAGCCCCAGCATTTT; j_gene: TRBJ1-5; abundance: .; d_gene: .; v_gene: TRBV20-1
CDR3aa: CASSDFSGASTDTQYF; CDR3nt: TGTGCCAGCAGTGACTTTAGCGGGGCGAGCACAGATACGCAGTATTTT; j_gene: TRBJ2-3; abundance: few; d_gene: TRBD2; v_gene: TRBV6-5
CDR3aa: CASSWTANNEQFF; CDR3nt: TGCGCCAGCAGCTGGACAGCCAACAATGAGCAGTTCTTC; j_gene: TRBJ2-1; abundance: few; d_gene: .; v_gene: TRBV5-1
CDR3aa: CASRRTGIYEQYF; CDR3nt: TGTGCCAGCAGAAGGACAGGGATCTACGAGCAGTACTTC; j_gene: TRBJ2-7; abundance: many; d_gene: TRBD1; v_gene: TRBV12-3/TRBV12-4
CDR3aa: CASASYGQGGTGELFF; CDR3nt: TGTGCCAGCGCTTCATACGGACAGGGGGGGACCGGGGAGCTGTTTTTT; j_gene: TRBJ2-2; abundance: .; d_gene: TRBD1; v_gene: TRBV28
CDR3aa: CASSLEAQNYEQYF; CDR3nt: TGCGCCAGCAGCTTGGAGGCCCAGAACTACGAGCAGTACTTC; j_gene: TRBJ2-7; abundance: .; d_gene: .; v_gene: TRBV5-1
CDR3aa: CATSALVSATSGRPPYEQYF; CDR3nt: TGTGCCACCAGCGCCCTGGTCTCCGCTACTAGCGGGAGACCTCCCTACGAGCAGTACTTC; j_gene: TRBJ2-7; abundance: many; d_gene: TRBD2; v_gene: TRBV15
CDR3aa: CASSSLRDLDNEQFF; CDR3nt: TGTGCCAGCAGTTCGTTAAGGGATTTGGACAATGAGCAGTTCTTC; j_gene: TRBJ2-1; abundance: .; d_gene: .; v_gene: TRBV12-3/TRBV12-4
CDR3aa: CAISEGAGSAYGYTF; CDR3nt: TGTGCCATCAGTGAAGGCGCAGGGAGTGCCTATGGCTACACCTTC; j_gene: TRBJ1-2; abundance: many; d_gene: .; v_gene: TRBV10-3
CDR3aa: CASSPADRSYTF; CDR3nt: TGTGCCAGCAGTCCAGCCGATAGGAGCTACACCTTC; j_gene: TRBJ1-2; abundance: .; d_gene: .; v_gene: TRBV12-3/TRBV12-4
CDR3aa: CASSGGGNYEQYF; CDR3nt: TGTGCCAGCAGCGGCGGGGGGAACTACGAGCAGTACTTC; j_gene: TRBJ2-7; abundance: few; d_gene: TRBD2; v_gene: TRBV7-8
CDR3aa: CASSPGLAGVGEQFF; CDR3nt: TGTGCCAGCAGCCCGGGACTAGCGGGAGTCGGGGAGCAGTTCTTC; j_gene: TRBJ2-1; abundance: few; d_gene: TRBD2; v_gene: TRBV2
CDR3aa: CASSYGQGGETQYF; CDR3nt: TGTGCCAGCAGCTACGGACAGGGTGGGGAGACCCAGTACTTC; j_gene: TRBJ2-5; abundance: .; d_gene: TRBD1; v_gene: TRBV7-6
CDR3aa: CASSYSQAGDTQYF; CDR3nt: TGTGCCAGCAGCTATTCACAAGCGGGAGATACGCAGTATTTT; j_gene: TRBJ2-3; abundance: .; d_gene: .; v_gene: TRBV7-9
CDR3aa: CASSYTGLTGELFF; CDR3nt: TGTGCCAGCAGCTACACAGGGTTGACCGGGGAGCTGTTTTTT; j_gene: TRBJ2-2; abundance: many; d_gene: .; v_gene: TRBV5-5
CDR3aa: CATSESGDYNEQYF; CDR3nt: TGTGCCACCAGTGAGAGCGGGGACTACAATGAGCAGTACTTC; j_gene: TRBJ2-7; abundance: few; d_gene: TRBD2; v_gene: TRBV24-1
CDR3aa: CSAALLRGQQYF; CDR3nt: TGCAGTGCCGCCCTCCTCCGCGGTCAGCAGTACTTC; j_gene: TRBJ2-7; abundance: many; d_gene: .; v_gene: TRBV20-1
CDR3aa: CASRSGSYNEQFF; CDR3nt: TGTGCCAGCAGGAGCGGGTCCTACAATGAGCAGTTCTTC; j_gene: TRBJ2-1; abundance: .; d_gene: .; v_gene: TRBV2
CDR3aa: CASSPGGKQYF; CDR3nt: TGTGCCAGCAGTCCAGGGGGCAAACAGTACTTC; j_gene: TRBJ2-7; abundance: many; d_gene: TRBD1; v_gene: TRBV6-2/TRBV6-3
CDR3aa: CASSSQTGAANEKLFF; CDR3nt: TGCGCCAGCAGCTCACAGACAGGGGCAGCTAATGAAAAACTGTTTTTT; j_gene: TRBJ1-4; abundance: few; d_gene: TRBD1; v_gene: TRBV5-1
CDR3aa: CASSSPGTGGYTF; CDR3nt: TGTGCCAGCAGTTCACCCGGGACCGGAGGCTACACCTTC; j_gene: TRBJ1-2; abundance: .; d_gene: .; v_gene: TRBV28
CDR3aa: CASSHRQYYEQYF; CDR3nt: TGTGCCAGCAGTCATAGACAGTACTACGAGCAGTACTTC; j_gene: TRBJ2-7; abundance: .; d_gene: .; v_gene: TRBV6-5
CDR3aa: CASSQDIGEELAHNEQFF; CDR3nt: TGTGCCAGCAGCCAAGATATCGGTGAGGAGTTGGCCCACAATGAGCAGTTCTTC; j_gene: TRBJ2-1; abundance: few; d_gene: .; v_gene: TRBV4-2
CDR3aa: CASSSTTSETQYF; CDR3nt: TGCGCCAGCAGCTCCACGACGTCGGAGACCCAGTACTTC; j_gene: TRBJ2-5; abundance: .; d_gene: .; v_gene: TRBV4-3
CDR3aa: CASSTGTGRADTQYF; CDR3nt: TGTGCCAGCAGCACCGGGACAGGGAGGGCAGATACGCAGTATTTT; j_gene: TRBJ2-3; abundance: .; d_gene: .; v_gene: TRBV21-1
CDR3aa: CASSPRDGGTGELFF; CDR3nt: TGCGCCAGCAGCCCCCGGGACGGCGGCACCGGGGAGCTGTTTTTT; j_gene: TRBJ2-2; abundance: .; d_gene: .; v_gene: TRBV5-1
CDR3aa: CASSQEAGEQFF; CDR3nt: TGTGCCAGCAGCCAAGAAGCGGGTGAGCAGTTCTTC; j_gene: TRBJ2-1; abundance: once; d_gene: .; v_gene: TRBV4-2